The next 24 T cell receptor beta chains were all read from a single sample in a study of graft-versus-host responses after intestinal transplantation. Measured with immunoSEQ multiplex PCR; TCRdb has only the in-frame clones, and not every one. The sample contains approximately 54,000 clones, about 88% of which appear only once. These TCRs are of unknown antigen specificity. This material consisted of unstimulated CD4+ T cells sorted from spleen or lymph node cells, taken before transplant. The receptors stem from a human donor who was the organ donor for an intestinal transplant.

The chain couples TRBV9 to TRBJ2-7; perhaps TRBD1 as D (6 bases). The germline gives CDR1 SGDLS, CDR2 YYNGEE. The CDR3 is made up of 15 amino acids. The ends were cut back, 2 bases at V and 4 bases at J, with 16 bases in the middle. The CDR3 spells CASSVAETGSYEQYF. CDR3 DNA sequence: TGTGCCAGCAGCGTGGCAGAGACAGGCTCTTACGAGCAGTACTTC.

This chain links TRBV5-1 with TRBJ1-1, with D perhaps TRBD1 (5 bases). V lost 5 bases, J lost 6 bases, and 17 bases lay in between. The length of the CDR3 is 14 residues. Germline lookup yields CDR1 SGHRS and CDR2 YFSETQ. The CDR3 bases are TGCGCCAGCAGACCACGGACAAACCTTCCTGAAGCTTTCTTT. Its translation is CASRPRTNLPEAFF.

The chain recombines TRBV5-1 with TRBJ2-7; 12 positions match TRBD2. Looked up from germline, CDR1 is SGHRS and CDR2 is YFSETQ. V was pared by 4 bases and J by 5 bases, with 7 bases of the junction left unmatched. CDR3 length: 15 amino acids. This CDR3 is CASSLPSGRAHEQYF. CDR3 nucleotides: TGCGCCAGCAGCCTCCCTAGCGGGAGGGCCCACGAGCAGTACTTC. The whole variable domain, filled in from reference TRBV5-1 and TRBJ2-7, reads KAGVTQTPRYLIKTRGQQVTLSCSPISGHRSVSWYQQTPGQGLQFLFEYFSETQRNKGNFPGRFSGRQFSNSRSEMNVSTLELGDSALYLCASSLPSGRAHEQYFGPGTRLTVT.

This chain joins TRBV2 and TRBJ1-2; D is undetermined. Trimming pared 7 bases from V and 5 bases from J, leaving 17 bases between. From germline, CDR1 is SNHLY and CDR2 FYNNEI. The CDR3 is made up of 14 amino acids. DNA of the CDR3: TGTGCCAGCACCCCCCAATCGGGAACTTATGGCTACACCTTC. Encoded protein: CASTPQSGTYGYTF. Full variable domain (remainder filled in from reference TRBV2 and TRBJ1-2): EPEVTQTPSHQVTQMGQEVILRCVPISNHLYFYWYRQILGQKVEFLVSFYNNEISEKSEIFDDQFSVERPDGSNFTLKIRSTKLEDSAMYFCASTPQSGTYGYTFGSGTRLTVV.

V gene TRBV7-7 combines with J gene TRBJ2-7; tentatively, D is TRBD1 (6 bases). The CDR3 has 13 amino acids. CDR1 and CDR2 from the germline V gene are SSHAT and FNYEAQ (reference sequence). Trimming removed 5 bases from V and 2 bases from J, with 10 bases in between. For the CDR3, the DNA is TGTGCCAGCAGCCCGGGACAACCCTACGAGCAGTACTTC. This gives the protein CASSPGQPYEQYF.

The chain employs TRBV4-1 and TRBJ2-1, with D possibly being TRBD2 (5 bases). This CDR3 is built from 13 residues. Germline CDR1 and CDR2: MGHRA and YSYEKL. V gave up 4 bases and J gave up 2 bases, with 6 bases separating them. CDR3 residues: CASSRLTYNEQFF. CDR3 DNA: TGCGCCAGCAGCCGACTAACCTACAATGAGCAGTTCTTC.

The rearrangement joins TRBV5-5 to TRBJ2-5; 7 nucleotides align to TRBD1. The CDR3 contains 14 residues. V lost 1 base and J lost 2; bases outside the gene matches: 2. Germline CDR1 reads SGHKS; CDR2 reads YYEKEE (reference sequence). CDR3 DNA sequence: TGTGCCAGCAGCTTGCGCAGGGGGCAAGAGACCCAGTACTTC. Translated: CASSLRRGQETQYF.

The chain combines TRBV27 with TRBJ1-1; D gene unclear. This CDR3 region has 16 residues. Trimming took off 6 bases at V and 2 bases at J, with 19 bases between the two ends. Germline CDR1 is MNHEY and CDR2 is SMNVEV (reference sequence). The CDR3 reads CASSPAGRLGNTEAFF. For the CDR3, the DNA is TGTGCCAGCAGCCCGGCCGGAAGGCTAGGTAACACTGAAGCTTTCTTT.

The chain carries TRBV30 and TRBJ1-6; maybe TRBD1 (5 bases). The CDR3 extends over 18 amino acids. The V end lost 0 bases, the J end lost 7 bases, and 22 bases lay between the germline ends. CDR1 and CDR2 (germline): GTSNPN, SVGIG (reference sequence). The CDR3 nucleotides read TGTGCCTGGAGTGTACCTCTGTTCGGCGGGGGTCCAAATTCACCCCTCCACTTT. Its translation is CAWSVPLFGGGPNSPLHF.

The V and J genes are TRBV30 and TRBJ2-5; 10 nucleotides align to TRBD2. Germline V gene sequence: CDR1 GTSNPN, CDR2 SVGIG (reference sequence). Trimming took 2 bases from V and 2 from J; bases not matched to a gene: 8. The CDR3 totals 16 residues. The CDR3 spells CAWSRGLAARQETQYF. The CDR3 nucleotides are TGTGCCTGGAGTCGCGGACTAGCGGCCCGTCAAGAGACCCAGTACTTC.

In its sample, this clone was seen once. This chain links TRBV7-2 with TRBJ2-1; D not certain. This CDR3 has 13 amino acids. Germline V gene data show CDR1 as SGHTA and CDR2 as FQGNSA. V lost 2 bases and J 8 bases, leaving 10 bases between the germline ends. The CDR3 DNA is TGTGCCAGCAGCTTACGTTTACGCGATGAGCAGTTCTTC. Translated: CASSLRLRDEQFF.

The V gene is TRBV20-1, the J gene TRBJ2-7, with 7 bases aligning to TRBD1. V was clipped by 6 bases and J by 4 bases; unmatched bases: 3. The germline gives CDR1 DFQATT, CDR2 SNEGSKA (reference sequence). This CDR3 is built from 11 residues. The CDR3 DNA follows: TGCAGTGCCGGGACAGTTTACGAGCAGTACTTC. Translating it yields CSAGTVYEQYF.

V and J are TRBV5-1 and TRBJ2-5; TRBD1 matches 11 bases. J was trimmed by 4 bases and V by 2 bases; bases with no gene match: 10. The CDR3 totals 17 residues. From germline, CDR1 is SGHRS and CDR2 YFSETQ. The chain's CDR3 is CASSFATRTGGRETQYF. For the CDR3, the DNA is TGCGCCAGCAGCTTCGCAACCAGGACAGGGGGCAGAGAGACCCAGTACTTC.

The CDR3 region has the DNA TGTGCCAGCAGCTTAGCGGGGGCCAAAAACATTCAGTACTTC. This translates into CASSLAGAKNIQYF. V is TRBV5-4 and J is TRBJ2-4, with 7 bases that match TRBD2. Looked up from germline, CDR1 is SGHNT and CDR2 is YYREEE (reference sequence). This CDR3 spans 14 amino acids. The V and J ends lost 2 bases and 1 base, in that order; junction bases with no gene match: 0.

This clone was observed a single time. V gene TRBV30 combines with J gene TRBJ1-5, with 9 bases identical to TRBD1. This CDR3 is built from 16 residues. Trimming removed 0 bases from V and 4 bases from J; junction bases left unmatched: 7. Germline CDR1 is GTSNPN and CDR2 is SVGIG (reference sequence). For the CDR3, the DNA is TGTGCCTGGAGTGTACCGCCGGACAGGGGAAATCAGCCCCAGCATTTT. Amino acids: CAWSVPPDRGNQPQHF.

The chain links TRBV27 to TRBJ1-6; unclear D gene. V gave up 5 bases and J gave up 4 bases, with 6 bases separating them. The CDR3 extends over 13 amino acids. CDR1 is MNHEY, CDR2 SMNVEV, per germline (reference sequence). In DNA, the CDR3 is TGTGCCAGCAGTGGGTATTATAATTCACCCCTCCACTTT. Its translation: CASSGYYNSPLHF.

The chain combines TRBV5-1 with TRBJ2-1; 15 nucleotides match TRBD2. This CDR3 contains 16 residues. Trimming removed 4 bases from V and 6 bases from J; junction bases left unmatched: 5. Germline V gives CDR1 SGHRS, CDR2 YFSETQ. The CDR3 DNA sequence: TGCGCCAGCAGCCCGGGACTAGCGGGAGGTATCAATGAGCAGTTCTTC. Its translation: CASSPGLAGGINEQFF.

The chain uses TRBV7-2 and TRBJ1-2; D is unclear. CDR3 length: 11 residues. V gave up 1 base and J gave up 6 bases, with 3 bases separating them. Germline loops: CDR1 SGHTA, CDR2 FQGNSA. CDR3 nucleotides: TGTGCCAGCAGCTTAGGGGATGGCTACACCTTC. This translates into CASSLGDGYTF.

The CDR3 DNA reads as TGCGCCAGCAGCCAGAAGGTATCGATCAACACCGGGGAGCTGTTTTTT. Translated, it gives CASSQKVSINTGELFF. The chain recombines TRBV4-1 with TRBJ2-2; the D is unclear. This CDR3 is built from 16 residues. Trimming stripped 3 bases from V and 2 bases from J, with 13 bases between. Germline loops: CDR1 MGHRA, CDR2 YSYEKL.

The rearrangement joins TRBV30 to TRBJ2-1; 7 bases are shared with TRBD1. The germline V gene encodes CDR1 GTSNPN and CDR2 SVGIG (reference sequence). Trimming cost V 7 bases and J 0 bases; bases outside gene matches: 15. CDR3 size: 17 residues. CDR3 bases: TGTGCCTCTAGGACAGGTTCGGGACCGAGCTCCTACAATGAGCAGTTCTTC. This codes for CASRTGSGPSSYNEQFF.

The table lists this clone with a few counts. The J gene is TRBJ2-7, the V gene TRBV6-1, with D tentatively TRBD2 (5 bases). Germline loops: CDR1 MNHNS, CDR2 SASEGT. The V and J ends lost 2 bases and 7 bases respectively, with 9 bases between them. This CDR3 has 12 residues. CDR3 DNA sequence: TGTGCCAGCAGTGAACGGGGTCGGGAGCAGTACTTC. Translating it yields CASSERGREQYF.

The chain uses TRBV14 and TRBJ2-5; D is unclear. Germline V lookup: CDR1 SGHDN, CDR2 FVKESK. V was shortened by 1 base and J by 2 bases, with 5 bases between the two germline ends. The CDR3 extends over 13 amino acids. The CDR3, as DNA: TGTGCCAGCAGCCAAGGGTGGCAAGAGACCCAGTACTTC. It is translated as CASSQGWQETQYF.

The gene calls are TRBV14 and TRBJ1-1; D gene ambiguous. Germline CDR1 reads SGHDN; CDR2 reads FVKESK. Trimming took off 4 bases at V and 0 bases at J, with 0 bases between the two ends. This CDR3 has 11 amino acids. CDR3 sequence (DNA): TGTGCCAGCAGCCTGAACACTGAAGCTTTCTTT. As protein: CASSLNTEAFF.

The chain recombines TRBV30 with TRBJ2-3; TRBD2 agrees at 13 bases. This CDR3 is built from 16 residues. The trim removed 1 base at V and 2 bases at J, leaving 3 bases unmatched. The germline V gene has CDR1 GTSNPN and CDR2 SVGIG (reference sequence). CDR3 residues: CAWSAGTSGVTDTQYF. The CDR3 DNA reads TGTGCCTGGAGTGCCGGGACTAGCGGGGTCACAGATACGCAGTATTTT.